Below, 17 T cell receptor beta chains from the same sample are listed, as sequenced in a study of blood T cell repertoires in COVID-19. Libraries were prepared by immunoSEQ multiplex PCR; TCRdb keeps only in-frame clonotypes and omits some of them. The sample yields about 97,000 clones, roughly nine tenths seen once. The sample taken for sequencing was peripheral blood. The receptors derive from a man aged 45-65 years with acute or convalescent COVID-19.

This clone was counted a few times. The chain carries TRBV15 and TRBJ2-4; tentatively, D is TRBD2 (6 bases). Germline CDR1 and CDR2: LNHNV and YYDKDF (reference sequence). The CDR3 runs 18 residues. V was trimmed by 3 bases and J by 0 bases, leaving 18 bases between them. The DNA of the CDR3 is TGTGCCACCAGCAGGGACTACCCAGGTGGGGGAGCCAAAAACATTCAGTACTTC. As protein: CATSRDYPGGGAKNIQYF.

V and J are TRBV6-5 and TRBJ1-4, with 10 bases aligning to TRBD1. CDR3 length: 16 residues. Per the germline V gene, CDR1 is MNHEY and CDR2 is SVGAGI. V gave up 0 bases and J gave up 5 bases; unmatched junction bases: 3. The CDR3 here is CASSYSTGQGNEKLFF. In nucleotides, the CDR3 is TGTGCCAGCAGTTACTCAACGGGACAGGGGAATGAAAAACTGTTTTTT.

This chain joins TRBV11-2 and TRBJ2-7; D remains ambiguous. Trimming left V 0 bases short and J 3 bases short, with 15 bases between. The CDR3 runs 16 residues. CDR1 is SGHAT and CDR2 is FQNNGV in the germline V gene. The CDR3 nucleotides are TGTGCCAGCAGCTTAGAGATGATTACAGCCGTCTACGAGCAGTACTTC. Residues: CASSLEMITAVYEQYF.

The J gene is TRBJ1-4, the V gene TRBV18; 7 nucleotides agree with TRBD1. Germline V gene lookup returns CDR1 KGHSH and CDR2 LQKENI. CDR3 length equals 16 residues. V trimming: 1 base; J trimming: 0 bases; junction bases outside the gene matches: 2. The CDR3 spells CASSPLGTATNEKLFF. The CDR3 nucleotides are TGTGCCAGCTCACCACTTGGGACAGCAACTAATGAAAAACTGTTTTTT.

The V call is TRBV28, the J call TRBJ1-2; D is unresolved. In germline, CDR1 is MDHEN, CDR2 SYDVKM. The length of the CDR3 is 12 residues. V gave up 7 bases and J gave up 4 bases, with 10 bases separating them. CDR3 sequence: CASNRLSYGYTF. The CDR3 DNA reads TGTGCCAGCAATAGACTGAGCTATGGCTACACCTTC.

This rearrangement joins TRBV7-9 to TRBJ2-7, with a tentative D call TRBD1 (5 bases). The V end lost 2 bases, the J end lost 2 bases, and 10 bases lay between the germline ends. Germline V gene lookup returns CDR1 SEHNR and CDR2 FQNEAQ (reference sequence). The CDR3 runs 14 residues. Here the CDR3 DNA reads TGTGCCAGCAGCTTAACGACAGAACCCTACGAGCAGTACTTC. Amino acids: CASSLTTEPYEQYF.

In this sample, this clone turned up once. This rearrangement joins TRBV28 to TRBJ1-5; 8 nucleotides align to TRBD1. J lost 5 bases, V lost 2 bases, and 11 bases had no gene match. Per the germline V gene, CDR1 is MDHEN and CDR2 is SYDVKM. There are 17 residues in the CDR3. The CDR3: CASSLDLSGGKDQPQHF. CDR3 nucleotides: TGTGCCAGCAGTTTAGACCTCTCAGGGGGCAAGGATCAGCCCCAGCATTTT.

V usage is TRBV27 and J usage is TRBJ2-3; 9 nucleotides match TRBD2. This CDR3 is 14 amino acids long. With V trimmed by 0 bases and J by 8 bases, 3 bases remained unmatched. Germline-derived CDR1 and CDR2 are MNHEY and SMNVEV (reference sequence). Here the CDR3 reads CASSLSMRGGTQYF. The CDR3 DNA reads TGTGCCAGCAGTTTATCGATGCGGGGGGGTACGCAGTATTTT.

The genes are TRBV2 and TRBJ2-4; TRBD2 is a possible D gene (5 bases). CDR3 size: 16 residues. Trimming removed 6 bases at V and 1 base at J, with 16 bases between. Germline V gene lookup returns CDR1 SNHLY and CDR2 FYNNEI. DNA of the CDR3: TGTGCCAGCAGGTCCCGAGAGGGATTGGCCAAAAACATTCAGTACTTC. Its protein product is CASRSREGLAKNIQYF.

The CDR3 region is CASSPGQSYNSPLHF. The CDR3 DNA reads as TGTGCCAGCAGTCCCGGACAGAGTTATAATTCACCCCTCCACTTT. V and J are TRBV28 and TRBJ1-6, with TRBD1 as a possible D gene (6 bases). Trimming removed 5 bases at V and 4 bases at J, with 12 bases between. CDR3 size: 15 residues. Germline V lookup: CDR1 MDHEN, CDR2 SYDVKM.

J is TRBJ1-2 and V is TRBV29-1, with D possibly being TRBD1 (5 bases). Trimming took off 3 bases at V and 1 base at J, with 15 bases between the two ends. Germline assignment: CDR1 SQVTM and CDR2 ANQGSEA. This CDR3 spans 15 amino acids. The chain's CDR3 is CSVDPTSTVNYGYTF. The CDR3 nucleotides are TGCAGCGTTGACCCGACTTCGACAGTTAACTATGGCTACACCTTC.

This rearrangement joins TRBV12-3 or TRBV12-4 to TRBJ2-7; 8 bases are a match to TRBD1. The CDR3 is made up of 13 amino acids. V dropped 8 bases and J dropped 7; count of bases not matched to a gene: 10. CDR3 sequence reads: CASVQGAGWEQYF. CDR3 coding DNA: TGTGCCAGCGTTCAGGGGGCAGGTTGGGAGCAGTACTTC.

V is TRBV7-2 and J is TRBJ2-1; 10 positions match TRBD1. This CDR3 is built from 17 residues. CDR1 is SGHTA and CDR2 is FQGNSA in the germline V gene. V dropped 5 bases and J dropped 4; count of bases not matched to a gene: 11. CDR3 nucleotides: TGTGCCAGCAGCCGGGACAGGGGTTCTATGGGTTACAATGAGCAGTTCTTC. This gives the protein CASSRDRGSMGYNEQFF.

The chain couples TRBV7-2 to TRBJ1-6; D is undetermined. Per the germline V gene, CDR1 is SGHTA and CDR2 is FQGNSA. The CDR3 has 13 amino acids. V lost 2 bases to trimming and J lost 7 bases, with 6 bases between them. The CDR3 DNA follows: TGTGCCAGCAGCTTACGGGAAAATTCACCCCTCCACTTT. Protein sequence: CASSLRENSPLHF.

The J gene is TRBJ2-7, the V gene TRBV5-1; tentative D call: TRBD1 (5 bases). This CDR3 contains 13 residues. The V gene lost 3 bases and the J gene lost 9 bases, with 16 bases spanning the gap. Germline assignment: CDR1 SGHRS and CDR2 YFSETQ. The DNA of the CDR3 is TGCGCCAGCAGCTCTGACAGCCCCCAAGGGCAGTACTTC. Amino acid sequence: CASSSDSPQGQYF. The full variable domain, completed using reference TRBV5-1 and TRBJ2-7, is KAGVTQTPRYLIKTRGQQVTLSCSPISGHRSVSWYQQTPGQGLQFLFEYFSETQRNKGNFPGRFSGRQFSNSRSEMNVSTLELGDSALYLCASSSDSPQGQYFGPGTRLTVT.

The chain joins TRBV10-2 to TRBJ1-3; D gene ambiguous. Germline CDR1 WSHSY, CDR2 SAAADI. The CDR3 has 12 residues. V was cut by 9 bases and J by 0 bases, with 6 bases left in between. This chain's CDR3 is CASTSSGNTIYF. CDR3 DNA: TGCGCCAGTACGAGCTCTGGAAACACCATATATTTT.

The chain joins TRBV6-5 to TRBJ2-1; D might be TRBD2 (6 bases). Germline CDR1 reads MNHEY; CDR2 reads SVGAGI. The CDR3 runs to 14 residues. V was clipped by 2 bases and J by 6 bases, with 11 bases between them. The CDR3 nucleotides are TGTGCCAGCAGTTACGGAGGGCCCAGCAATGAGCAGTTCTTC. Protein: CASSYGGPSNEQFF.